The clone carrying this T cell receptor (beta chain) came up once. No antigen is known for it. This specimen comes from a study of shared clonotypes between healthy human individuals. Sorted subsets were amplified in replicate PCRs using 200 ng DNA, 25,000 to 30,000 T cell genomes. The assay was immunoSEQ multiplex PCR, and TCRdb's table has in-frame clones only and misses some. The table has some 2 million clones, about 95% seen once. General observations from the study: It was the non-shared clonotypes that had lower generation probabilities than clonotypes shared by all four donors. Sampling used blood alone; tissue repertoires probably differ. The study drew on few donors, limiting represented genetic and exposure-history diversity.

Trimming removed 5 bases from V and 14 bases from J; junction bases left unmatched: 9. The CDR3 consists of 13 residues. Germline V CDR1 and CDR2: MNHEY, SMNVEV (reference sequence). The naive CD8 population came from CD45RO-negative cells selected for CCR7, without terminally differentiated effector memory CD45RA+ cells. V and J are TRBV27 and TRBJ1-5; 10 bases line up with TRBD1. Sequencing input: naive CD8+ T cells sorted from blood. This sequence originates from a man younger than 35 in good health. CDR3 amino acids: CASSGTGVGEKHF. DNA for the CDR3: TGTGCCAGCAGTGGGACAGGGGTCGGGGAAAAGCATTTT.